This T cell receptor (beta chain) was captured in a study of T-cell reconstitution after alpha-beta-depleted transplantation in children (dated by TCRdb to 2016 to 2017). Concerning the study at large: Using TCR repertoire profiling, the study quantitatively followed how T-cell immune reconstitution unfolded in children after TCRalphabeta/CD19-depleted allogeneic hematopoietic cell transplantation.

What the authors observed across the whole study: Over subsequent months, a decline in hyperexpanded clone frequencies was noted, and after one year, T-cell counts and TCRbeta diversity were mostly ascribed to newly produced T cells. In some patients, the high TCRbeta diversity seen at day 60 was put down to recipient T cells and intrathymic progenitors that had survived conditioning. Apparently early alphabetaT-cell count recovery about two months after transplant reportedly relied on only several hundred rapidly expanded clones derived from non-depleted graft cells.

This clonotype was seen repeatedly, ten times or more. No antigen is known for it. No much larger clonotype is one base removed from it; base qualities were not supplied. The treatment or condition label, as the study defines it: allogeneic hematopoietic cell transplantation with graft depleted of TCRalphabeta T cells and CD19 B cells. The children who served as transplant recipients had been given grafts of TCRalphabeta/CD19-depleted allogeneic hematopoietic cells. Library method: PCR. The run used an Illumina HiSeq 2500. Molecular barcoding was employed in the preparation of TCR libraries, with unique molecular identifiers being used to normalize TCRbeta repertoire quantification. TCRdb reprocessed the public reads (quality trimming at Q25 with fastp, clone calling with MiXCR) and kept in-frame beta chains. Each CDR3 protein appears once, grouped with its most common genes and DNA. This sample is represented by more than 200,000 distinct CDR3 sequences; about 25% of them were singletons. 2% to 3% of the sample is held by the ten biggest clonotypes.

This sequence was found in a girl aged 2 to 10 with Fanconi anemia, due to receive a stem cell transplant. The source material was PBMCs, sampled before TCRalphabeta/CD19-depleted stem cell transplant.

The nucleotide sequence is given as TGTGCCAGCAGTTACGGGGGTTGGGAGACCCAGTACTTC. Its protein product is CASSYGGWETQYF. Recombination connected TRBV6-5 to TRBJ2-5; the D call is possibly TRBD1 or TRBD2, each sharing 5 bases. The germline V gene supplies CDR1 MNHEY and CDR2 SVGAGI. Taken from cysteine to phenylalanine, the CDR3 has 13 residues. The retained sequence is limited to the CDR3, 39 bases, with the frame set at the first base. Between the V and J ends, shortened by 2 bases and 5 bases respectively, the junction contains 9 bases.